The clone carrying this TCR beta chain was counted a few times. What it recognizes is unknown. The sample originates from a study of post-analysis software for immune sequencing data. For the study at large: Both relapsing-remitting and secondary progressive multiple sclerosis featured among the disease courses, as did progressive-relapsing multiple sclerosis. Findings and caveats of the study: Under F measure analysis, samples from one preparation batch co-clustered strongly. Significantly decreased normalized Chao1 diversity was recorded for multiple sclerosis patients relative to controls. A few TRBV segments (TRBV5-6, TRBV5-1 and TRBV20-1 among them) occurred more frequently in patients than in controls.

Germline V gene lookup returns CDR1 MNHEY and CDR2 SMNVEV (reference sequence). The CDR3 is made up of 17 amino acids. V was shortened by 5 bases and J by 1 base, with 19 bases between the two germline ends. Carried by the TCR beta cDNA libraries were unique molecular identifiers. The authors obtained roughly 550,000 cDNA molecules from around 0.96 to 9.9 million T cells. One entry per CDR3 protein, called by TCRdb with MiXCR from the PCR reads. The profile shows roughly 410,000 distinct CDR3 sequences, around 37% of them singletons. The clonotype originates from a girl between 10 and 17 years old with multiple sclerosis. This sequence joins TRBV27 and TRBJ2-3, with D unclear. The sequencing sample was made of blood. The CDR3 spells CASSPTRTGPRTDTQYF. CDR3 bases: TGTGCCAGCAGTCCCACCCGGACCGGTCCCCGCACAGATACGCAGTATTTT.